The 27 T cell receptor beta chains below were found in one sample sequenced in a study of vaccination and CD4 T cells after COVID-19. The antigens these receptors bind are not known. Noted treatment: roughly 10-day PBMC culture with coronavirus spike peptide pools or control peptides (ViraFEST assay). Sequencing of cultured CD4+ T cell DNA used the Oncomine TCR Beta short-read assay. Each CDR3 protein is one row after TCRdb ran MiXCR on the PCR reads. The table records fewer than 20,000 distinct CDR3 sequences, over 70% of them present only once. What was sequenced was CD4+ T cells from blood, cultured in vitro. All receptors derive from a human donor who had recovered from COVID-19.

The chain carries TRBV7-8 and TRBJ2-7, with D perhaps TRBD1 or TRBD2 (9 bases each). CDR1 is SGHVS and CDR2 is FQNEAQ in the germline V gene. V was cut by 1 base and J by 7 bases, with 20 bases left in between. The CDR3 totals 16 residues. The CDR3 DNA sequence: TGTGCCAGCAGCTTAGTCAGGGCTAGCGGGACAGGGGAGCAGTACTTC. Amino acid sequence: CASSLVRASGTGEQYF.

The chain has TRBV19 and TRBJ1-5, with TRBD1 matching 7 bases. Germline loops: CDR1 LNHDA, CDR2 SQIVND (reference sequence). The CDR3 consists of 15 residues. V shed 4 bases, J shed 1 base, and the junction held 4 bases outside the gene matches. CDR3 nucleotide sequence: TGTGCCAGTAGTACTCTGGGACAGAGCAATCAGCCCCAGCATTTT. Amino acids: CASSTLGQSNQPQHF.

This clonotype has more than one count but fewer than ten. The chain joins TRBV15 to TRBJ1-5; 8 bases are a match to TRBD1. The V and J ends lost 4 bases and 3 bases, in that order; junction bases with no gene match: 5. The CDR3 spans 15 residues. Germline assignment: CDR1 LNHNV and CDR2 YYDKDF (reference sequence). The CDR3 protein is CATSTGQGVNQPQHF. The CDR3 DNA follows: TGTGCCACCAGCACCGGACAGGGTGTCAATCAGCCCCAGCATTTT.

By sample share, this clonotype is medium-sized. The CDR3 coding sequence is TGTGCCAGCAGCTTATGGATCGGGGTCCAAGAGACCCAGTACTTC. As protein: CASSLWIGVQETQYF. The V gene is TRBV7-9, the J gene TRBJ2-5, with D possibly TRBD2 on 5 matching bases. Germline V gene lookup returns CDR1 SEHNR and CDR2 FQNEAQ (reference sequence). Trimming left V 2 bases short and J 1 base short, with 11 bases between. This CDR3 is 15 amino acids long.

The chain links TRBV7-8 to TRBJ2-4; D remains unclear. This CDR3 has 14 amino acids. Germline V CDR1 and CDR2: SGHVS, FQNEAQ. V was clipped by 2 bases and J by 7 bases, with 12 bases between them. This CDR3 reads CASSLSTVSNIQYF. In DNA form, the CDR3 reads TGTGCCAGCAGCTTAAGTACAGTGAGCAACATTCAGTACTTC.

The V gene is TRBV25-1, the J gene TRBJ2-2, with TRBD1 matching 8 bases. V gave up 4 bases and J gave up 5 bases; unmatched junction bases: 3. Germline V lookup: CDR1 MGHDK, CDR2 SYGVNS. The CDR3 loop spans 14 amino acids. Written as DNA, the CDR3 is TGTGCCAGCAGTGGACAGGGGAGGACCGGGGAGCTGTTTTTT. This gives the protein CASSGQGRTGELFF.

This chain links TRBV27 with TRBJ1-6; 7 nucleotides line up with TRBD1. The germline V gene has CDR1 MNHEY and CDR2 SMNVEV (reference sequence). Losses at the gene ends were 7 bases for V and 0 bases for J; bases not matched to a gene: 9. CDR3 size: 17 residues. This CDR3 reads CASTKASGGSYNSPLHF. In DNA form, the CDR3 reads TGTGCCAGCACAAAAGCGTCAGGGGGCTCCTATAATTCACCCCTCCACTTT.

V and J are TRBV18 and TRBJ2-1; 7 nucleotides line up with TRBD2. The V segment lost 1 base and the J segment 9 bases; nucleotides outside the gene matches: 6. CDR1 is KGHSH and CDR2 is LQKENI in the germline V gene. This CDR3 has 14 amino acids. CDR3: CASSPLAGDSEQFF. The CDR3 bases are TGTGCCAGCTCACCACTCGCGGGAGACAGTGAGCAGTTCTTC.

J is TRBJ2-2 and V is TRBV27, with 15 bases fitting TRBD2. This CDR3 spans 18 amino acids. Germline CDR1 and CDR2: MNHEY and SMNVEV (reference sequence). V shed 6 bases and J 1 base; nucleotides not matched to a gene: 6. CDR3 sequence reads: CASRRPGLAGGNTGELFF. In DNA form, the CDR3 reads TGTGCCAGCAGGAGACCGGGACTAGCGGGAGGGAACACCGGGGAGCTGTTTTTT.

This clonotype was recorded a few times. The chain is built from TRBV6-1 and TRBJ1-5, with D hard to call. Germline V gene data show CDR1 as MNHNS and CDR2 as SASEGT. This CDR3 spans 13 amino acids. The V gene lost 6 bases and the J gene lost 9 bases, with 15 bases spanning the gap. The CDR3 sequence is CASSSTSEGPQHF. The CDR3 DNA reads TGTGCCAGCAGCTCGACGTCCGAGGGGCCCCAGCATTTT.

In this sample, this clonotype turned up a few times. CDR3 nucleotides: TGTGCCAGCAGTCCAGGGGGCAGCTATGGCTACACCTTC. It translates to CASSPGGSYGYTF. The V gene is TRBV6-1, the J gene TRBJ1-2, with 8 bases identical to TRBD1. Germline loops: CDR1 MNHNS, CDR2 SASEGT. V shed 5 bases, J shed 4 bases, and the junction held 3 bases outside the gene matches. The CDR3 extends over 13 amino acids.

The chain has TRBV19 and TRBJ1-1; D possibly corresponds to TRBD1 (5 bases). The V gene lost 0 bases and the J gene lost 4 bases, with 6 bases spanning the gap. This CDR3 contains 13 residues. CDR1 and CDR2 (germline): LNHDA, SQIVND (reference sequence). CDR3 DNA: TGTGCCAGTAGTATAGAGAGGGGCACTGAAGCTTTCTTT. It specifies CASSIERGTEAFF. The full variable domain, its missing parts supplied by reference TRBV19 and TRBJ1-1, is DGGITQSPKYLFRKEGQNVTLSCEQNLNHDAMYWYRQDPGQGLRLIYYSQIVNDFQKGDIAEGYSVSREKKESFPLTVTSAQKNPTAFYLCASSIERGTEAFFGQGTRLTVV.

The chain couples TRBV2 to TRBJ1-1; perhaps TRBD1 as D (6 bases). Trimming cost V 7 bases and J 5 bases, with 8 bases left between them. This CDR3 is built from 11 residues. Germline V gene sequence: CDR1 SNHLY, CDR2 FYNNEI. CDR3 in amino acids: CASTGETEAFF. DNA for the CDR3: TGTGCCAGCACAGGGGAAACTGAAGCTTTCTTT.

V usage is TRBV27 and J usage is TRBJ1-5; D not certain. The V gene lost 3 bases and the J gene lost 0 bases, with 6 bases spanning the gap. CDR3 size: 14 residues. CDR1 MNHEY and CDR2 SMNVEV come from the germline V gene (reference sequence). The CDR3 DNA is TGTGCCAGCAGTTTCAGTTATAGCAATCAGCCCCAGCATTTT. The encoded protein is CASSFSYSNQPQHF.

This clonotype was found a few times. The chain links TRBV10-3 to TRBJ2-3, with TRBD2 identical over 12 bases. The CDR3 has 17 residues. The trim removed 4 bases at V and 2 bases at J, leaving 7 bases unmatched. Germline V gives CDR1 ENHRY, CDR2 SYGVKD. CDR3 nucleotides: TGTGCCATCAGTGGTGGACTAGCGGGAACCAACACAGATACGCAGTATTTT. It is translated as CAISGGLAGTNTDTQYF.

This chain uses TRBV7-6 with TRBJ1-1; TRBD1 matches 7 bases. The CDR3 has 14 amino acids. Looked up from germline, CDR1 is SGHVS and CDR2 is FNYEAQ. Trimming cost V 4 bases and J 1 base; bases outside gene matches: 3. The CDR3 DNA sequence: TGTGCCAGCAGCTCAGGGACAGCGAACACTGAAGCTTTCTTT. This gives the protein CASSSGTANTEAFF. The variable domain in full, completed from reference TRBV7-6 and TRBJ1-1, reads GAGVSQSPRYKVTKRGQDVALRCDPISGHVSLYWYRQALGQGPEFLTYFNYEAQQDKSGLPNDRFSAERPEGSISTLTIQRTEQRDSAMYRCASSSGTANTEAFFGQGTRLTVV.

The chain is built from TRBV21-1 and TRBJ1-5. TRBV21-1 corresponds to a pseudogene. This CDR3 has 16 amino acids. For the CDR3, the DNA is TGTGCCAGCAGCAAAAGGCGGTGGGCTAGCAATCAAGCCCAGCATTTT. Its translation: CASSKRRWASNQAQHF.

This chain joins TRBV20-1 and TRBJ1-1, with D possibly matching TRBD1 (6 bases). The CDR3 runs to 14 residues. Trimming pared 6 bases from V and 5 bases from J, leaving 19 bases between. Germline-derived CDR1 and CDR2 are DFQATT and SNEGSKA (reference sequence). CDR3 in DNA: TGCAGTGCGCATGGGGGGGGGGCGGGTACTGAAGCTTTCTTT. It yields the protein CSAHGGGAGTEAFF.

The CDR3 here is CASSFSLAGPYEQYF. The CDR3 bases are TGTGCCAGCAGTTTTAGCCTAGCGGGACCCTACGAGCAGTACTTC. J is TRBJ2-7 and V is TRBV12-3 or TRBV12-4; 9 bases match TRBD2. The CDR3 runs 15 residues. The V and J ends lost 3 bases and 2 bases, in that order; junction bases with no gene match: 5.

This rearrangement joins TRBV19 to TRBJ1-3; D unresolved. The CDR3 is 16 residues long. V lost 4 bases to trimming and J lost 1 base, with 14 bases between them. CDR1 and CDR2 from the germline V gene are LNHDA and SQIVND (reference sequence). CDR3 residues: CASSRSRRASGNTIYF. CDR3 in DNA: TGTGCCAGTAGTAGAAGTCGGCGGGCTTCTGGAAACACCATATATTTT.

This CDR3 reads CAWRGQGDTEAFF. The DNA of the CDR3 is TGTGCCTGGAGGGGACAGGGAGACACTGAAGCTTTCTTT. The chain combines TRBV30 with TRBJ1-1, with 9 bases lining up with TRBD1. The germline gives CDR1 GTSNPN, CDR2 SVGIG (reference sequence). Trimming at V came to 3 bases and at J to 3 bases, leaving 2 bases not matched to a gene. CDR3 length: 13 residues.

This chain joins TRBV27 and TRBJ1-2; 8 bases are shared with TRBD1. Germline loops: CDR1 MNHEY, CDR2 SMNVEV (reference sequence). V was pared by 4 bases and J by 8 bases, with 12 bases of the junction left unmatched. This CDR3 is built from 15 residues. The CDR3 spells CASSSPQDRAGGYTF. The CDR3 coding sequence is TGTGCCAGCAGTTCCCCCCAGGACAGGGCGGGGGGCTACACCTTC.

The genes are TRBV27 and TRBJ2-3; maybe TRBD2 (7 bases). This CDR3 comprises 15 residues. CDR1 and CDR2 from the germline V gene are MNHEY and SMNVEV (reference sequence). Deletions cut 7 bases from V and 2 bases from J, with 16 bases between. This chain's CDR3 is CASTQGGGPTDTQYF. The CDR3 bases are TGTGCCAGCACCCAAGGGGGGGGCCCCACAGATACGCAGTATTTT.

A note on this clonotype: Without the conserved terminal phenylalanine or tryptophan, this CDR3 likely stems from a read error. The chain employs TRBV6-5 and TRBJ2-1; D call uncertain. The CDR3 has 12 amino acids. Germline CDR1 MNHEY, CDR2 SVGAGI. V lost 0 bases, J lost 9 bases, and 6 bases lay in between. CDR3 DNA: TGTGCCAGCAGTTACTCGAACAGTGAGCAGTTCCTC. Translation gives CASSYSNSEQFL.

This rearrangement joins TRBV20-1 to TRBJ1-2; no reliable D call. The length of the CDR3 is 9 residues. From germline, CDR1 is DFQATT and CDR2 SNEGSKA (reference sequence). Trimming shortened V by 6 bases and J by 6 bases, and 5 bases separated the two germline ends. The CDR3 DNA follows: TGCAGTGCAAAGAATGGCTACACCTTC. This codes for CSAKNGYTF.

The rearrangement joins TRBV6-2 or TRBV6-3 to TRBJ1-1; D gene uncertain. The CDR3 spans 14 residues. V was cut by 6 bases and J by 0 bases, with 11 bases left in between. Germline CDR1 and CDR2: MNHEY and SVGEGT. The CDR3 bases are TGTGCCAGCAGCCCTACGGGTATGAACACTGAAGCTTTCTTT. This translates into CASSPTGMNTEAFF.

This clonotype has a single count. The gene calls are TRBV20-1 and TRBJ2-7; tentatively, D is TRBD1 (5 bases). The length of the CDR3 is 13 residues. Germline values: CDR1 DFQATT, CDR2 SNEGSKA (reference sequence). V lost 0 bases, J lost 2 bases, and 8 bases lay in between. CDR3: CSARDRVPYEQYF. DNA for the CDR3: TGCAGTGCTAGAGACAGGGTCCCCTACGAGCAGTACTTC.